The rows below give T cell receptor beta chains drawn from one sample of a study of cytomegalovirus exposure and HLA in healthy donors. Clones were read by immunoSEQ multiplex PCR, and TCRdb kept only the in-frame ones, dropping some. The table shows 130,000 or so clones, with roughly 82% occurring only once. Material: PBMCs. Receptor source: a man between 18 and 29 years old in good health and CMV-seropositive. The CDR3 runs from the conserved cysteine through the conserved F or W. Each record gives: D gene, J gene, V gene, clone size, CDR3 DNA, CDR3 protein. A D gene is named only where the DNA matches it firmly. Size values are once, few and many counts, or a class for expanded clones, and some rows have none.

d_gene: -; j_gene: TRBJ1-2; v_gene: TRBV6-5; abundance: -; CDR3nt: TGTGCCAGCAGTTACCCCCGGGCAGGGGATAACTATGGCTACACCTTC; CDR3aa: CASSYPRAGDNYGYTF
d_gene: TRBD2; j_gene: TRBJ2-7; v_gene: TRBV10-2; abundance: -; CDR3nt: TGCGCCAGCGGGGCGGAGGGAGACGACTGGCTAGCGGGACCCTACGAGCAGTACTTC; CDR3aa: CASGAEGDDWLAGPYEQYF
d_gene: -; j_gene: TRBJ1-2; v_gene: TRBV6-1; abundance: -; CDR3nt: TGTGCCAGCAGGCTAGGACAGACCTATGGCTACACCTTC; CDR3aa: CASRLGQTYGYTF
d_gene: -; j_gene: TRBJ2-7; v_gene: TRBV19; abundance: -; CDR3nt: TGTGCCAGTAGTTCCAGGGGAGCCTACGAGCAGTACTTC; CDR3aa: CASSSRGAYEQYF
d_gene: -; j_gene: TRBJ2-7; v_gene: TRBV7-2; abundance: -; CDR3nt: TGTGCCAGCAGCCCCCCCGGGGCCTACGAGCAGTACTTC; CDR3aa: CASSPPGAYEQYF
d_gene: -; j_gene: TRBJ1-1; v_gene: TRBV18; abundance: -; CDR3nt: TGTGCCAGCTCGGAGGGGGGGTTTACTGAAGCTTTCTTT; CDR3aa: CASSEGGFTEAFF
d_gene: -; j_gene: TRBJ2-1; v_gene: TRBV4-1; abundance: few; CDR3nt: TGCGCCAGCAGCCCCCACCGAGGCCAGAACTTGCGGTACAATGAGCAGTTCTTC; CDR3aa: CASSPHRGQNLRYNEQFF
d_gene: -; j_gene: TRBJ2-7; v_gene: TRBV19; abundance: -; CDR3nt: TGTGCCAGTAGTTCCCGACTCGACTCCTACGAGCAGTACTTC; CDR3aa: CASSSRLDSYEQYF
d_gene: -; j_gene: TRBJ2-7; v_gene: TRBV19; abundance: -; CDR3nt: TGTGCCAGTAGTATGGCGACAGCGACTGACGAGCAGTACTTC; CDR3aa: CASSMATATDEQYF
d_gene: -; j_gene: TRBJ1-5; v_gene: TRBV19; abundance: -; CDR3nt: TGTGCCAGTAGTATAGACCCAGGGCATAATCAGCCCCAGCATTTT; CDR3aa: CASSIDPGHNQPQHF
d_gene: -; j_gene: TRBJ2-3; v_gene: TRBV5-6; abundance: -; CDR3nt: TGTGCCAGCAGCTTCAGGGTTGGCACAGATACGCAGTATTTT; CDR3aa: CASSFRVGTDTQYF
d_gene: -; j_gene: TRBJ1-2; v_gene: TRBV4-1; abundance: -; CDR3nt: TGCGCCAGCAGCCAGTGGGGGCGCGGCTACACCTTC; CDR3aa: CASSQWGRGYTF
d_gene: -; j_gene: TRBJ1-2; v_gene: TRBV25-1; abundance: once; CDR3nt: TGTGCCAGCAGTCCTAATGATCTTGAGGGCCAGAGAAGAGGCTACACCTTC; CDR3aa: CASSPNDLEGQRRGYTF
d_gene: TRBD2; j_gene: TRBJ2-2; v_gene: TRBV4-1; abundance: -; CDR3nt: TGCGCCAGCAGCCGGGGGACTAGCGGGATAGTCACCGGGGAGCTGTTTTTT; CDR3aa: CASSRGTSGIVTGELFF
d_gene: TRBD1; j_gene: TRBJ1-5; v_gene: TRBV28; abundance: few; CDR3nt: TGTGCCAGCAACGCGGACAGGGTAAGCAATCAGCCCCAGCATTTT; CDR3aa: CASNADRVSNQPQHF
d_gene: -; j_gene: TRBJ1-1; v_gene: TRBV5-1; abundance: few; CDR3nt: TGCGCCAGCAGCTTGGACAGTCAGAACACTGAAGCTTTCTTT; CDR3aa: CASSLDSQNTEAFF
d_gene: -; j_gene: TRBJ1-3; v_gene: TRBV9; abundance: once; CDR3nt: TGTGCCAGCAGCGTACCCGAGTCTGGAAACACCATATATTTT; CDR3aa: CASSVPESGNTIYF
d_gene: TRBD1; j_gene: TRBJ2-7; v_gene: TRBV4-1; abundance: -; CDR3nt: TGCGCCAGCAGCCTCGGGACAGCCTACGAGCAGTACTTC; CDR3aa: CASSLGTAYEQYF
d_gene: TRBD1; j_gene: TRBJ1-2; v_gene: TRBV7-9; abundance: -; CDR3nt: TGTTCCAGCAGCAAAACAGGAGGGGGCGCTCCCGGCTACACCTTC; CDR3aa: CSSSKTGGGAPGYTF
d_gene: TRBD1; j_gene: TRBJ2-7; v_gene: TRBV11-2; abundance: -; CDR3nt: TGTGCCAGCAGCCAGGGACAGGGATCCTCCTACGAGCAGTACTTC; CDR3aa: CASSQGQGSSYEQYF
d_gene: TRBD2; j_gene: TRBJ2-3; v_gene: TRBV9; abundance: -; CDR3nt: TGTGCCAGCAGCACTCCCTTAGCGGGGTACACAGATACGCAGTATTTT; CDR3aa: CASSTPLAGYTDTQYF
d_gene: TRBD1; j_gene: TRBJ1-2; v_gene: TRBV6-5; abundance: -; CDR3nt: TGTGCCAGCAGACCCAGGGGGCGCACCTATGGCTACACCTTC; CDR3aa: CASRPRGRTYGYTF
d_gene: -; j_gene: TRBJ1-5; v_gene: TRBV27; abundance: -; CDR3nt: TGTGCCAGCAGTTTATTTGGCAGGGCCAATCAGCCCCAGCATTTT; CDR3aa: CASSLFGRANQPQHF
d_gene: TRBD1; j_gene: TRBJ1-2; v_gene: TRBV9; abundance: -; CDR3nt: TGTGCCAGCAGCGCACCGGGACAGGGGAATGGCTACACCTTC; CDR3aa: CASSAPGQGNGYTF
d_gene: TRBD1; j_gene: TRBJ2-7; v_gene: TRBV29-1; abundance: -; CDR3nt: TGCAGCGTCGAACGGGACAGGGGGGAGTACGAGCAGTACTTC; CDR3aa: CSVERDRGEYEQYF
d_gene: -; j_gene: TRBJ2-3; v_gene: TRBV4-1; abundance: -; CDR3nt: TGCGCCAGCAGCCCGGGTCCTAGCACAGATACGCAGTATTTT; CDR3aa: CASSPGPSTDTQYF
d_gene: TRBD2; j_gene: TRBJ2-7; v_gene: TRBV5-1; abundance: few; CDR3nt: TGCGCCAGCAGCTTGGAGAGCGCCACCGGGGGGGGGATGAGGTACTTC; CDR3aa: CASSLESATGGGMRYF
d_gene: -; j_gene: TRBJ2-3; v_gene: TRBV2; abundance: -; CDR3nt: TGTGCCAGCAGTGATGTGGAGTTTAGCGCAGATACGCAGTATTTT; CDR3aa: CASSDVEFSADTQYF
d_gene: TRBD1; j_gene: TRBJ1-2; v_gene: TRBV6-5; abundance: -; CDR3nt: TGTGCCAGCAGTGCCAAGGGGGCCTACTATGGCTACACCTTC; CDR3aa: CASSAKGAYYGYTF
d_gene: TRBD1; j_gene: TRBJ2-7; v_gene: TRBV6-1; abundance: once; CDR3nt: TGTGCCAGCAGTGAGTGGGACAGCCGGGGCGAGTACTTC; CDR3aa: CASSEWDSRGEYF
d_gene: TRBD1; j_gene: TRBJ2-7; v_gene: TRBV5-1; abundance: -; CDR3nt: TGCGCCAGCAGCTTCGAGACAGGGACCGCTTACGAGCAGTACTTC; CDR3aa: CASSFETGTAYEQYF
d_gene: TRBD1; j_gene: TRBJ1-2; v_gene: TRBV18; abundance: -; CDR3nt: TGTGCCAGCTCATCATGGACAGGCCTTGGCTACACCTTC; CDR3aa: CASSSWTGLGYTF
d_gene: TRBD1; j_gene: TRBJ2-1; v_gene: TRBV4-1; abundance: -; CDR3nt: TGCGCCAGCAGCCAATTGGGACAGGGGGGGTTCAATGAGCAGTTCTTC; CDR3aa: CASSQLGQGGFNEQFF
d_gene: TRBD2; j_gene: TRBJ2-7; v_gene: TRBV29-1; abundance: -; CDR3nt: TGCAGCGTTGAAGTGGGGAAGGCTAGCGGGAGGTACTACGAGCAGTACTTC; CDR3aa: CSVEVGKASGRYYEQYF
d_gene: -; j_gene: TRBJ2-7; v_gene: TRBV6-5; abundance: few; CDR3nt: TGTGCCAGCACCTACAGTCTGGGACAAACGGCTGAGCAGTACTTC; CDR3aa: CASTYSLGQTAEQYF
d_gene: TRBD1; j_gene: TRBJ1-1; v_gene: TRBV5-1; abundance: few; CDR3nt: TGCGCCAGCAGCATAGGGACAGGCCCTGAAGCTTTCTTT; CDR3aa: CASSIGTGPEAFF
d_gene: -; j_gene: TRBJ1-2; v_gene: TRBV4-1; abundance: once; CDR3nt: TGCGCCAGCAGCCAGCCGACGGGGAAGGAAGAAGGCTACACCTTC; CDR3aa: CASSQPTGKEEGYTF
d_gene: -; j_gene: TRBJ2-7; v_gene: TRBV5-1; abundance: few; CDR3nt: TGCGCCAGCAGCATTTGGAGTTCTTACGAGCAGTACTTC; CDR3aa: CASSIWSSYEQYF
d_gene: TRBD1; j_gene: TRBJ2-3; v_gene: TRBV5-1; abundance: -; CDR3nt: TGCGCCAGCAGCACGGGACAGGGAACAGATACGCAGTATTTT; CDR3aa: CASSTGQGTDTQYF
d_gene: TRBD1; j_gene: TRBJ1-1; v_gene: TRBV7-2; abundance: -; CDR3nt: TGTGCCGGCCGGGACAGGGAGATCACTGAAGCTTTCTTT; CDR3aa: CAGRDREITEAFF
d_gene: -; j_gene: TRBJ1-1; v_gene: TRBV6-5; abundance: few; CDR3nt: TGTGTAGTGGGGAGTAGGAACACTGAAGCTTTCTTT; CDR3aa: CVVGSRNTEAFF
d_gene: TRBD2; j_gene: TRBJ2-1; v_gene: TRBV2; abundance: -; CDR3nt: TGTGCCAGGAGTGGGGCTAGCGGTGAGCAGTTCTTC; CDR3aa: CARSGASGEQFF
d_gene: -; j_gene: TRBJ2-3; v_gene: TRBV2; abundance: -; CDR3nt: TGTGCCAGCAATCCAGGGCGCACAGATACGCAGTATTTT; CDR3aa: CASNPGRTDTQYF
d_gene: -; j_gene: TRBJ2-4; v_gene: TRBV7-9; abundance: -; CDR3nt: TGTGCCAGCAGCCGGTTCTATACCGACACTGCCAAAAACATTCAGTACTTC; CDR3aa: CASSRFYTDTAKNIQYF
d_gene: TRBD1; j_gene: TRBJ1-2; v_gene: TRBV7-9; abundance: few; CDR3nt: TGTGCCAGCAGCTCAGCTGGGACAGGGCGGGAGTATGGCTACACCTTC; CDR3aa: CASSSAGTGREYGYTF
d_gene: -; j_gene: TRBJ2-7; v_gene: TRBV11-2; abundance: few; CDR3nt: TGTGCCAGCAGCTTAGTCCCTAGCGCCTCAAACGAGCAGTACTTC; CDR3aa: CASSLVPSASNEQYF
d_gene: -; j_gene: TRBJ1-5; v_gene: TRBV5-4; abundance: -; CDR3nt: TGTGCCAGCAGCTCCCTCCCAGGACAAAATCAGCCCCAGCATTTT; CDR3aa: CASSSLPGQNQPQHF
d_gene: -; j_gene: TRBJ2-7; v_gene: TRBV29-1; abundance: -; CDR3nt: TGCAGCGCCGAGGGGGGGGTGCTCTCCTACGAGCAGTACTTC; CDR3aa: CSAEGGVLSYEQYF
d_gene: TRBD2; j_gene: TRBJ2-7; v_gene: TRBV2; abundance: -; CDR3nt: TGTGCCAGCATCCCCCCTAGCGGCTCCTACGAGCAGTACTTC; CDR3aa: CASIPPSGSYEQYF
d_gene: -; j_gene: TRBJ2-7; v_gene: TRBV5-5; abundance: -; CDR3nt: TGTGCCAGCAGCTGGTCGGACACTTACGAGCAGTACTTC; CDR3aa: CASSWSDTYEQYF
d_gene: TRBD1; j_gene: TRBJ1-2; v_gene: TRBV5-1; abundance: -; CDR3nt: TGCGCCAGCAGCGGAGCCGGGACAGGGGCAAGATGGCGTGGCTACACCTTC; CDR3aa: CASSGAGTGARWRGYTF
d_gene: -; j_gene: TRBJ1-3; v_gene: TRBV10-1; abundance: -; CDR3nt: TGCGCCAGCAGTGAAAACAGGGCAAGCTCTGGAAACACCATATATTTT; CDR3aa: CASSENRASSGNTIYF
d_gene: TRBD1; j_gene: TRBJ1-4; v_gene: TRBV28; abundance: -; CDR3nt: TGTGCCAGCAGCTCCTCCGGGACAGGGCTCAGGTTTCTGTTTTTT; CDR3aa: CASSSSGTGLRFLFF
d_gene: -; j_gene: TRBJ1-1; v_gene: TRBV19; abundance: -; CDR3nt: TGTGCCAGTACCCAAAGGACTGGGAACACTGAAGCTTTCTTT; CDR3aa: CASTQRTGNTEAFF
d_gene: -; j_gene: TRBJ1-1; v_gene: TRBV7-8; abundance: -; CDR3nt: TGTGCCAGCAGCACCCAGGACAGACCGAACACTGAAGCTTTCTTT; CDR3aa: CASSTQDRPNTEAFF